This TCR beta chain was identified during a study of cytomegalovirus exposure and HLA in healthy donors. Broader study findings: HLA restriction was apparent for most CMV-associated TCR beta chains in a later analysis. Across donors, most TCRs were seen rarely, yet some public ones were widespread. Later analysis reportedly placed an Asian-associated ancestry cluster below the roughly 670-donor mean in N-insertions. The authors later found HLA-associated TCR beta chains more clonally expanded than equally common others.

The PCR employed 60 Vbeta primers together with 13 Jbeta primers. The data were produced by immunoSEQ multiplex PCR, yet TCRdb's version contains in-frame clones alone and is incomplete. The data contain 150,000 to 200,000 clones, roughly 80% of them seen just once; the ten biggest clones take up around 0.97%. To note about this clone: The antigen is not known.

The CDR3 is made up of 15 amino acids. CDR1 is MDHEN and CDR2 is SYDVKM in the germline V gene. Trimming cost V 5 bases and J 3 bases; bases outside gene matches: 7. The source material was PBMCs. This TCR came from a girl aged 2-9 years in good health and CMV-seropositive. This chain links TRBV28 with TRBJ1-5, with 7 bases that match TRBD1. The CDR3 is CASSPRDSLNQPQHF. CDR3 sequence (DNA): TGTGCCAGCAGTCCACGGGACAGCCTCAATCAGCCCCAGCATTTT.